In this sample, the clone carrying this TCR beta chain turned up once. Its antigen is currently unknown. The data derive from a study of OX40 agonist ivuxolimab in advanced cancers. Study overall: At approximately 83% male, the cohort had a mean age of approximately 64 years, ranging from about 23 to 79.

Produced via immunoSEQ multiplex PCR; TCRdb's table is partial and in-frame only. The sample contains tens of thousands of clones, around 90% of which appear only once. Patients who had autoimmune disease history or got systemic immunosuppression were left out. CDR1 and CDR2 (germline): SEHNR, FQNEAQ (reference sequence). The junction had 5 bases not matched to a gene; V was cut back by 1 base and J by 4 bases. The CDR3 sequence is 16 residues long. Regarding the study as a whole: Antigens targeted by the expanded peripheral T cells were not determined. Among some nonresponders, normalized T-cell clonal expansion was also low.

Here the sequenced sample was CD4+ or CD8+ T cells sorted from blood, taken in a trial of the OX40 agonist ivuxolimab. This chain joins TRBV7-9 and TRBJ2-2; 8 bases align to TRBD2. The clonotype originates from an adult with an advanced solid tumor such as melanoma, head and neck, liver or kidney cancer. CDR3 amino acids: CASSLEAGEFTGELFF. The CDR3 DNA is TGTGCCAGCAGCTTAGAAGCGGGAGAGTTCACCGGGGAGCTGTTTTTT.